Detailed here is one T cell receptor (beta chain). This sample stems from a study of TIL therapy for anti-PD-1-resistant metastatic lung cancer. Turning to the study itself: Patients then received nivolumab; progressors got lymphodepletion, TIL and IL-2.

The time point was: pre-treatment sample, taken before nivolumab and TIL therapy. The libraries were made with immunoSEQ v3. Libraries were sequenced to 2 million to 2.5 million read pairs (survey) or about 5-6 million (deep). The repertoire was sequenced with immunoSEQ multiplex PCR; TCRdb's copy has only in-frame clones and lacks some. The sample holds roughly 54,000 clones, roughly 84% seen once. The CDR3 is 16 amino acids. Per germline, CDR1 MNHEY and CDR2 SMNVEV (reference sequence). V shed 6 bases, J shed 1 base, and the junction held 9 bases outside the gene matches. The TCR comes from a person between 25 and 80 years old with non-small cell lung cancer. The V call is TRBV27, the J call TRBJ1-5; 7 nucleotides match TRBD1. Material: blood, obtained at baseline. CDR3 amino acids: CASRVQGFSSNQPQHF. The DNA for the CDR3 is TGTGCCAGCAGAGTACAGGGGTTTTCAAGCAATCAGCCCCAGCATTTT.